The entry that follows covers one T cell receptor (beta chain) sequence. What it recognizes is unknown. Starting from around 0.45 ug of total RNA, TCR beta cDNA was produced with a primer in the constant region. Slightly modified ARM-PCR with three nested multiplex PCR rounds yielded TCR beta libraries. Use of TRBV1-TRBV30 forward primers with a C-beta reverse primer characterized the first two PCR rounds, which lasted approximately 11 cycles each. MiXCR, applied by TCRdb to the multiplex PCR reads, yields one record per CDR3 protein. The table lists over 25,000 distinct CDR3 sequences, around 78% of them singletons. The data were taken from a study of tumor-infiltrating lymphocytes in primary liver carcinoma. Study-wide results and caveats: Tumor region pairs shared more overlap than did tumor-adjacent and tumor-blood pairs.

The V gene's germline CDR1 is DFQATT and CDR2 SNEGSKA (reference sequence). The CDR3 totals 13 residues. Trimming took off 3 bases at V and 7 bases at J, with 16 bases between the two ends. It was from roughly 20-30 mg of unsorted bulk tissue that RNA and DNA were co-extracted. Viable tumor cells exceeded 90% in all tumor samples. V usage is TRBV20-1 and J usage is TRBJ2-7, with unresolved D. The specimen was liver tumor tissue from sampling region 3. As to subset: tumor region T3, left-lateral pole. The sequence was obtained from a man between 35 and 55 years old with primary liver carcinoma and hepatitis B virus infection. CDR3 in amino acids: CSARVPQRWEQYF. As DNA, the CDR3 is TGCAGTGCTAGGGTCCCCCAAAGATGGGAGCAGTACTTC.